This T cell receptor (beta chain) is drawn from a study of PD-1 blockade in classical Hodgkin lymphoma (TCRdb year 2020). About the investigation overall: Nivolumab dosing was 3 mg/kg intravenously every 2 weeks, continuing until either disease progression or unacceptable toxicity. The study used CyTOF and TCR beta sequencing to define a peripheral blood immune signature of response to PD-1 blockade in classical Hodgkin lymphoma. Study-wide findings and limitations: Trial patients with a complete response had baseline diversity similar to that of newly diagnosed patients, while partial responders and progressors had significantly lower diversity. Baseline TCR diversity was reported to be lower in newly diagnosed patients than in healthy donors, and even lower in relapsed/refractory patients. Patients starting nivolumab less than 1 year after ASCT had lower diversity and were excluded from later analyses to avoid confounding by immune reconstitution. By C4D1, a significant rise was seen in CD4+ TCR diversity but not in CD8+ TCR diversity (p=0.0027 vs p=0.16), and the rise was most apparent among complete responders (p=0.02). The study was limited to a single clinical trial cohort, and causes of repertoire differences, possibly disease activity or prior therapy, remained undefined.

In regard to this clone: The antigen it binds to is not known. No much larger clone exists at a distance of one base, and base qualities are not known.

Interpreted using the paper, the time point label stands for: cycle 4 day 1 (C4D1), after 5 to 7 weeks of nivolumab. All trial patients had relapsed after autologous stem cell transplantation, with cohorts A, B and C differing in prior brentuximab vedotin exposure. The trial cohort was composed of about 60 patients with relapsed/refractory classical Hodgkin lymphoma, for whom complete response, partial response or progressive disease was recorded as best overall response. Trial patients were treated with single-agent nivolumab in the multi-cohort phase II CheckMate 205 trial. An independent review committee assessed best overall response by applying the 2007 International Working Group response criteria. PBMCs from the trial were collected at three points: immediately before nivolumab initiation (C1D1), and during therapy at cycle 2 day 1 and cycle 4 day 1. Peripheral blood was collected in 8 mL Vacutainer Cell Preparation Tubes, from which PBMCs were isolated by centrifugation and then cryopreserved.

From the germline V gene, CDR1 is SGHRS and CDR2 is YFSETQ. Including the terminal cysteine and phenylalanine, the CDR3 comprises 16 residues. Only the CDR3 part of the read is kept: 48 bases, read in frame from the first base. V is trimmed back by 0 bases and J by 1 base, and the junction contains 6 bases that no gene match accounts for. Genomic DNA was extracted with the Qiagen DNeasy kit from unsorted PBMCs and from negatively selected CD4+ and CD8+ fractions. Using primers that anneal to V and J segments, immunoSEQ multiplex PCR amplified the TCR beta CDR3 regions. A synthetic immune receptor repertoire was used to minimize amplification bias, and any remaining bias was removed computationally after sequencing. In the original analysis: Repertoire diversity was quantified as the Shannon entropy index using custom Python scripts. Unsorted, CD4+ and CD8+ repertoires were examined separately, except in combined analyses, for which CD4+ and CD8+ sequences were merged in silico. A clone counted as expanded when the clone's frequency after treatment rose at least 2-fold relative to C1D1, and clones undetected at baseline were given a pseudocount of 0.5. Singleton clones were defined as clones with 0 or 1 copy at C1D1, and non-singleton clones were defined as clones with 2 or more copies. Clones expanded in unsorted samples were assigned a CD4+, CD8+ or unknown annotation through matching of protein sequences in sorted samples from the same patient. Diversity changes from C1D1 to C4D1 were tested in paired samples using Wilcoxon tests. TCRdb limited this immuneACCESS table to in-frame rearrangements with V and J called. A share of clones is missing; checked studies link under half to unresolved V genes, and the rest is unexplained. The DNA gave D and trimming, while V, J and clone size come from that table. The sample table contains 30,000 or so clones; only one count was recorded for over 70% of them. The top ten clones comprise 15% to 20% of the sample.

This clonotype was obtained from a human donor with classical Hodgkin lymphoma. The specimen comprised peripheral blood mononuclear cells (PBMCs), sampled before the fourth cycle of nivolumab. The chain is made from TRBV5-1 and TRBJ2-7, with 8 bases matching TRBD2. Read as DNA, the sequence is TGCGCCAGCAGCTTGGTAGTGACTAGCGCATCCTACGAGCAGTACTTC. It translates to CASSLVVTSASYEQYF. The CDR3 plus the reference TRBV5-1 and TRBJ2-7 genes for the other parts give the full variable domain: KAGVTQTPRYLIKTRGQQVTLSCSPISGHRSVSWYQQTPGQGLQFLFEYFSETQRNKGNFPGRFSGRQFSNSRSEMNVSTLELGDSALYLCASSLVVTSASYEQYFGPGTRLTVT.